Sequencing of this T cell receptor beta chain was carried out in a study of CD8+CD57+ T cells in acquired aplastic anemia. Note on this clonotype: Its specificity is unknown.

The template used for profiling TCR beta VDJ and CDR3 was genomic DNA. TCRdb itself ran the reads through MiXCR, one entry per CDR3 protein. The data contain roughly 150,000 distinct CDR3 sequences, less than 60% of them singletons. V gave up 6 bases and J gave up 2 bases, with 12 bases separating them. This CDR3 region has 14 residues. Germline-derived CDR1 and CDR2 are MNHNS and SASEGT. Sequencing was done on patients that had shown CD8+CD57+ cell expansion by flow cytometry. In all patients, the disease was severe acquired aplastic anemia. By the time of blood sampling, patients had still received no therapy. Study conclusions and caveats: Between patients and controls, some 31 CD8+ CDR3 sequences were found in common.

The source is a human donor with aplastic anemia. V is TRBV6-1 and J is TRBJ2-3; D call uncertain. The sequenced sample was sorted CD4+, CD8+, or CD8+CD57+ T cells (not recorded which) from PBMCs. The CDR3 nucleotides are TGTGCCAGCAGGGGGAAGGTTTCCACAGATACGCAGTATTTT. Protein: CASRGKVSTDTQYF.